This T cell receptor (beta chain) was captured in a study of post-analysis software for immune sequencing data. Whole-study context: Included courses were relapsing-remitting and secondary progressive multiple sclerosis; progressive-relapsing multiple sclerosis was also included. Study observations and caveats: By F measure, strong co-clustering occurred among samples prepared in the same batch. Controls had lower frequencies than patients of five or six TRBV segments, which included TRBV5-6, TRBV5-1 and TRBV20-1. Comparison with controls showed significantly lower normalized Chao1 diversity in multiple sclerosis patients.

This CDR3 has 13 amino acids. Germline CDR1 is LGHDT and CDR2 is YNNKEL (reference sequence). J lost 7 bases, V lost 5 bases, and 4 bases had no gene match. This clonotype appeared once. The antigen is not known. Sequencing libraries made from TCR beta cDNA carried unique molecular identifiers. TCRdb re-derived calls from the PCR reads in MiXCR, one entry per CDR3 protein. The sample holds around 500,000 distinct CDR3 sequences, around 31% seen once. The V gene is TRBV3-1, the J gene TRBJ2-1, with 8 bases matching TRBD2. This clonotype originated in a girl aged 2-17 years with multiple sclerosis. Material for sequencing was blood. The CDR3 nucleotides are TGTGCCAGCAGCACGGGACTAGGTAATGAGCAGTTCTTC. It yields the protein CASSTGLGNEQFF.